The entry below gives a single T cell receptor beta chain sequence along with its context. Profiled with immunoSEQ multiplex PCR; TCRdb holds only in-frame clones, not every one. The table has roughly 320,000 clones, 86% seen once. Regarding treatment: some 19 received Ad26.COV2.S at low or high dose, single or two shots; five or six received placebo; per-sample allocation not given. Day 63 following the first vaccine or placebo injection was when the samples were taken. Wuhan-strain spike was delivered by a replication-incompetent Ad26 vector. The entry originates in a study of Ad26.COV2.S vaccination and SARS-CoV-2 variants. The wider study: Ad26.COV2.S shots went into the muscle once or twice, 56 days apart.

Material: peripheral blood, obtained in a trial of Ad26.COV2.S vaccine versus placebo. This TCR came from a person aged 18-65 years who received the Ad26.COV2.S COVID-19 vaccine or a placebo.

The DNA of the CDR3 is TGTGCCAGCAGTTACTCCAAGAAACAGTCCTACGAGCAGTACTTC. It specifies CASSYSKKQSYEQYF. This sequence joins TRBV6-2 or TRBV6-3 and TRBJ2-7; D not certain. V lost 0 bases to trimming and J lost 1 base, with 10 bases between them. Germline V CDR1 and CDR2: MNHEY, SVGEGT. This CDR3 has 15 amino acids.